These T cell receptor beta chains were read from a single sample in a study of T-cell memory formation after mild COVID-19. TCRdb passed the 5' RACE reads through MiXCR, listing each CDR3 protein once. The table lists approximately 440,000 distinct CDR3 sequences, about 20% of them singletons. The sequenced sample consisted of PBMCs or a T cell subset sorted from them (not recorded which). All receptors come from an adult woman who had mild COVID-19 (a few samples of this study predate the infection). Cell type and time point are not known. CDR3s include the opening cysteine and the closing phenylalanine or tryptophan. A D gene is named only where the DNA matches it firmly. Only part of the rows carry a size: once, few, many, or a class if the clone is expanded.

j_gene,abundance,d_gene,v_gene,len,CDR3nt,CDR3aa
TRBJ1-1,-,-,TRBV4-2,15,TGTGCCAGCAGCCGGGCGGGAGGAGGGAACACTGAAGCTTTCTTT,CASSRAGGGNTEAFF
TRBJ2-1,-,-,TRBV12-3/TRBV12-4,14,TGTGCCAGCACCATCTCCCCAGGATACAATGAGCAGTTCTTC,CASTISPGYNEQFF
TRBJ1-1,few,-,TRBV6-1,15,TGTGCCAGCAGGACTAAAGGCGGGTCGGGTGCTGAAGCTTTCTTT,CASRTKGGSGAEAFF
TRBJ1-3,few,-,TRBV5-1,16,TGCGCCAGCAGCTTGGCCCGACAGATCTCTGGAAACACCATATATTTT,CASSLARQISGNTIYF
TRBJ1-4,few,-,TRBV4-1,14,TGCGCCAGCAGCACCAGTCCGCCGAATGAAAAACTGTTTTTT,CASSTSPPNEKLFF
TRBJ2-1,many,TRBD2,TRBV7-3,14,TGTGCCAGCTCCTCTGGCAGCGGGGAGGGGGAGCAGTTCTTC,CASSSGSGEGEQFF
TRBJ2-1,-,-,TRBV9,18,TGTGCCAGCAGCGACTCGCTTTTGGGCCACGCCAAATACAATGAGCAGTTCTTC,CASSDSLLGHAKYNEQFF
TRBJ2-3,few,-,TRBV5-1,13,TGCGCCAGCAAATTGCACGGCACAGATACGCAGTATTTT,CASKLHGTDTQYF
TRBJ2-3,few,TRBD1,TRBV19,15,TGTGCCAGTAGTATAAAGGGACAGCGCACAGATACGCAGTATTTT,CASSIKGQRTDTQYF
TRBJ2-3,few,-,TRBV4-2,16,TGTGCCAGCAGCCAAGAGGACGGGATCCTCACAGATACGCAGTATTTT,CASSQEDGILTDTQYF
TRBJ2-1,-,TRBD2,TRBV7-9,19,TGTGCCAGCAGCTTCCGAGGTTTACCCGGCGGGAGCTCCTACAATGAGCAGTTCTTC,CASSFRGLPGGSSYNEQFF
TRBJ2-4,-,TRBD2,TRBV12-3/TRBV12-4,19,TGTGCCAGCAGTTTAAGGGTCCACCTAGCGGGGTTTACCAAAAACATTCAGTACTTC,CASSLRVHLAGFTKNIQYF
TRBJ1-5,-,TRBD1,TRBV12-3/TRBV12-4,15,TGTGCCAGCAGCGTCCGGGACAGGGAGAATCAGCCCCAGCATTTT,CASSVRDRENQPQHF
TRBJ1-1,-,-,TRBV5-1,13,TGCGCCAGCAGTGGCACTTTTTACACTGAAGCTTTCTTT,CASSGTFYTEAFF
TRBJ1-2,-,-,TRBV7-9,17,TGTGCCAGCAGCTTAGCCCGGACAAACACGGACCTCTATGGCTACACCTTC,CASSLARTNTDLYGYTF
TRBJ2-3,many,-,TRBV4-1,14,TGCGCCAGCAGCCCCCCGGGAACAACAGATACGCAGTATTTT,CASSPPGTTDTQYF
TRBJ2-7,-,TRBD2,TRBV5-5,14,TGTGCCAGCAGCTTGCGGCGGGGGTCCTACGAGCAGTACTTC,CASSLRRGSYEQYF
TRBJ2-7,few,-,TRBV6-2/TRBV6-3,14,TGTGCCAGCAGTTACGTTCGTACCAGGGGCGAGCAGTACTTC,CASSYVRTRGEQYF
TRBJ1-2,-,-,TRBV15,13,TGTGCCACCAGCAGAGATGGGGGGTATGGCTACACCTTC,CATSRDGGYGYTF
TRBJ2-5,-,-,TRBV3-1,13,TGTGCCAGCAGCCGAGCGCTGGGGTCGACCCAGTACTTC,CASSRALGSTQYF
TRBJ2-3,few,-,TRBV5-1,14,TGCGCCAGCAGCCCGCAGAAGAGCACAGATACGCAGTATTTT,CASSPQKSTDTQYF
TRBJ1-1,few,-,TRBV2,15,TGTGCCAGCAGTCACGACACAATAATGAACACTGAAGCTTTCTTT,CASSHDTIMNTEAFF
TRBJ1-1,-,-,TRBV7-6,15,TGTGCCAGCAGCTTAGGGGTAGGGGGAGGGACTGAAGCTTTCTTT,CASSLGVGGGTEAFF
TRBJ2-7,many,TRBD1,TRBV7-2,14,TGTGCCAGCAGCCCACGGGACAGCTCCTACGAGCAGTACTTC,CASSPRDSSYEQYF
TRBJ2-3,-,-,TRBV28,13,TGTGCCAGCAGTGTATTAGGGGGAGATACGCAGTATTTT,CASSVLGGDTQYF
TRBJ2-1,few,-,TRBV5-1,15,TGCGCCAGCAGCTTCGTAGGGTCTTCCTACAATGAGCAGTTCTTC,CASSFVGSSYNEQFF
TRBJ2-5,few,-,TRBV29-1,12,TGCAGCGTTGCCCTAGCGTCCGGGACCCAGTACTTC,CSVALASGTQYF
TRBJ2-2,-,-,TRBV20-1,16,TGCAGTGCTAGAGATGCGAGACCCCAGAACACCGGGGAGCTGTTTTTT,CSARDARPQNTGELFF
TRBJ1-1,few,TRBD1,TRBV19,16,TGTGCCAGTAGTAGAGGGGGCGGGACAGGGAGACCTGAAGCTTTCTTT,CASSRGGGTGRPEAFF